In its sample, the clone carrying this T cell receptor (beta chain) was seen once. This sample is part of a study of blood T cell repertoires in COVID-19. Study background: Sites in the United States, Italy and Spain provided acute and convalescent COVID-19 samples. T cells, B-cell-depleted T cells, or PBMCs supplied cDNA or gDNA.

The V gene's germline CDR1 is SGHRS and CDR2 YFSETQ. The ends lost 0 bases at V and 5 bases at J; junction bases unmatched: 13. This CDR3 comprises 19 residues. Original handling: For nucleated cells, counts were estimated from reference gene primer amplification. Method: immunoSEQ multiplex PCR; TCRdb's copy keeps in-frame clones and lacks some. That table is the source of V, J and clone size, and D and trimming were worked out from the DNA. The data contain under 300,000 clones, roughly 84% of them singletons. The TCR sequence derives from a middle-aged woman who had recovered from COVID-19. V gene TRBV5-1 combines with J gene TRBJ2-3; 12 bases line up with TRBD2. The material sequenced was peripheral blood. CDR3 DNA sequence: TGCGCCAGCAGCTTGGCCCGAGCTAGCGGGGGGGCCACCATAGATACGCAGTATTTT. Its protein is CASSLARASGGATIDTQYF.